This T cell receptor (beta chain) was sequenced during a study of T-cell reconstitution after alpha-beta-depleted transplantation in children. This clonotype was detected ten times or more. What it binds is not known. Broader study findings: Counts and diversity of T cells one year after transplant came mostly from newly produced T cells. Several hundred expanded graft clones reportedly supplied alpha-beta T cells about two months after transplant. The study traced high day-60 TCRbeta diversity in some patients to surviving recipient T cells and thymic progenitors.

Unmatched junction bases numbered 8, after V lost 7 bases and J lost 4 bases. Germline V gives CDR1 SQVTM, CDR2 ANQGSEA. CDR3 length equals 14 residues. Library preparation (for TCRbeta) was performed with unique molecular identifiers. One entry per CDR3 protein results from TCRdb running MiXCR on the PCR reads. The sample lists 200,000 to 250,000 distinct CDR3 sequences; approximately 8% were seen once. The starting material was PBMCs, mostly from graft donor cells, obtained 180 days after TCRalphabeta/CD19-depleted stem cell transplant. The chain recombines TRBV29-1 with TRBJ2-1, with 9 bases fitting TRBD1. This clonotype originated in a male patient under 18 who had a stem cell transplant for acute lymphoblastic leukemia, so the T cells may come from the graft donor. CDR3 nucleotides: TGCAGCGCCCTGGGGACAGGGACATACAATGAGCAGTTCTTC. Encoded protein: CSALGTGTYNEQFF.